The 2 T cell receptor beta chains below all came from one sample that was sequenced in a study of blood T cell repertoires in COVID-19. Profiled with immunoSEQ multiplex PCR; TCRdb holds only in-frame clones, not every one. This table holds approximately 85,000 clones, approximately 86% found once. Material for sequencing was peripheral blood. The receptors were sampled from a woman aged 80 or older in a cohort sampled during active or convalescent COVID-19.

The rearrangement uses TRBV30 and TRBJ1-3; D perhaps matches TRBD1 (5 bases). Per the germline V gene, CDR1 is GTSNPN and CDR2 is SVGIG (reference sequence). Trimming removed 1 base at V and 2 bases at J, with 6 bases between. CDR3 size: 13 residues. The CDR3 region is CAWSGGAGNTIYF. In DNA, the CDR3 is TGTGCCTGGAGTGGGGGCGCTGGAAACACCATATATTTT.

In DNA, the CDR3 is TGTGCCAGAAGCTTGCCATTAGCGGGTACCAACGAGCAGTACGTC. Translating it yields CARSLPLAGTNEQYV. The rearrangement links TRBV5-3 to TRBJ2-7; 7 bases match TRBD2. TRBV5-3 is placed among ORFs of uncertain function. J was trimmed by 5 bases and V by 1 base; bases with no gene match: 9. This CDR3 comprises 15 residues.